What follows are 19 T cell receptor beta chains derived from one specimen sequenced in a study of identical twins (dated by TCRdb to 2016 to 2018). Libraries were prepared through 5' RACE. TCRdb shows the sequencer as Illumina HiSeq 2000. TCRdb trimmed public reads at Q25 via fastp, called clones via MiXCR and kept in-frame beta chains. CDR3 protein duplicates are merged, each entry listing the most common genes and DNA. The sample profile shows a few hundred thousand distinct CDR3 sequences; over 8.5% of them were found once. The ten top clones hold around 3.1% of the sample. The sample was also reused in another study, on yellow fever vaccine responses in identical twins.

The material sequenced was PBMCs. These TCRs come from a woman aged 18-29 years in good health.

This clonotype was seen many times. This chain connects TRBV5-6 to TRBJ2-7, with D possibly being TRBD2 (6 bases). CDR3 size: 14 residues. V was trimmed by 2 bases and J by 5 bases, leaving 14 bases between them. Germline assignment: CDR1 SGHDT and CDR2 YYEEEE. CDR3 residues: CASSLGGSRDEQYF. The CDR3 nucleotides read TGTGCCAGCAGCTTAGGAGGGTCCAGGGACGAGCAGTACTTC.

The V call is TRBV4-1, the J call TRBJ2-1; no firm D call. Germline V gives CDR1 MGHRA, CDR2 YSYEKL. This CDR3 contains 16 residues. V lost 1 base and J 0 bases, leaving 10 bases between the germline ends. CDR3 region: CASSQGGSSSYNEQFF. CDR3 nucleotides: TGCGCCAGCAGCCAAGGGGGTTCAAGCTCCTACAATGAGCAGTTCTTC.

The chain has TRBV19 and TRBJ1-5; D possibly corresponds to TRBD1 (6 bases). The CDR3 is 15 residues long. The germline V and J ends were trimmed by 6 bases and 0 bases, with 12 bases remaining between them. CDR1 LNHDA and CDR2 SQIVND come from the germline V gene (reference sequence). This CDR3 is CASSLIQGSNQPQHF. CDR3 DNA: TGTGCCAGTAGCCTAATACAGGGTAGCAATCAGCCCCAGCATTTT. The full variable domain, its missing parts supplied by reference TRBV19 and TRBJ1-5, is DGGITQSPKYLFRKEGQNVTLSCEQNLNHDAMYWYRQDPGQGLRLIYYSQIVNDFQKGDIAEGYSVSREKKESFPLTVTSAQKNPTAFYLCASSLIQGSNQPQHFGDGTRLSIL.

The gene calls are TRBV7-8 and TRBJ2-1, with TRBD1 identical over 10 bases. Germline CDR1 SGHVS, CDR2 FQNEAQ. The J segment lost 8 bases and the V segment lost 5 bases, leaving 6 bases of the junction unmatched. The CDR3 totals 14 residues. The CDR3 DNA follows: TGTGCCAGCAGCGTAATGGGGACAGGGGATGAGCAGTTCTTC. Amino acids: CASSVMGTGDEQFF.

The gene calls are TRBV5-8 and TRBJ2-3; D possibly corresponds to TRBD1 (5 bases). The CDR3 totals 16 residues. V lost 0 bases and J 2 bases, leaving 13 bases between the germline ends. Germline lookup yields CDR1 SGHTS and CDR2 YDEGEE. The chain's CDR3 is CASSLGGSLFTDTQYF. The CDR3 DNA sequence: TGTGCCAGCAGCTTGGGGGGCAGCCTTTTCACAGATACGCAGTATTTT.

This clonotype was recorded many times. In DNA form, the CDR3 reads TGCAGCGTTGAGGCGCCGGGGACGGAGACCCAGTACTTC. This gives the protein CSVEAPGTETQYF. The chain combines TRBV29-1 with TRBJ2-5, with D possibly called TRBD1 or TRBD2 (5 bases each). The CDR3 covers 13 residues. Trimming left V 3 bases short and J 5 bases short, with 13 bases between. Germline V gene lookup returns CDR1 SQVTM and CDR2 ANQGSEA.

For this clonotype: A junction end diverges from the germline sequence, so it may reflect a read error. This sequence joins TRBV7-2 and TRBJ2-7, with 11 bases matching TRBD1. The CDR3 runs 13 residues. Germline CDR1 and CDR2: SGHTA and FQGNSA. CDR3 protein: CASSFAGQGATRF. CDR3 DNA sequence: TGTGCCAGCAGCTTCGCTGGACAGGGGGCGACTCGGTTC.

The V gene is TRBV20-1, the J gene TRBJ2-6, with D possibly being TRBD1 (6 bases). V lost 2 bases, J lost 1 base, and 12 bases lay in between. CDR3 size: 16 residues. CDR1 is DFQATT and CDR2 is SNEGSKA in the germline V gene (reference sequence). The CDR3 sequence is CSARQGSSSGANVLTF. The DNA for the CDR3 is TGCAGTGCTAGACAGGGGTCGTCGTCTGGGGCCAACGTCCTGACTTTC.

This chain links TRBV7-9 with TRBJ2-7; TRBD1 agrees at 9 bases. CDR1 SEHNR and CDR2 FQNEAQ come from the germline V gene (reference sequence). Losses at the gene ends were 1 base for V and 4 bases for J; bases not matched to a gene: 5. This CDR3 comprises 15 residues. The CDR3, as DNA: TGTGCCAGCAGCTTAGGATGGACAGGGGAGTACGAGCAGTACTTC. It is translated as CASSLGWTGEYEQYF.

The table lists this clonotype with a few counts. V is TRBV20-1 and J is TRBJ2-5; D may be TRBD1 or TRBD2 (5 bases each). V was cut by 5 bases and J by 5 bases, with 15 bases left in between. The CDR3 consists of 13 residues. Germline CDR1 is DFQATT and CDR2 is SNEGSKA (reference sequence). The CDR3 DNA reads as TGCAGTGCTCCCCATGGGGGACCGGAGACCCAGTACTTC. Its protein is CSAPHGGPETQYF.

This clonotype was counted ten times or more. V and J are TRBV6-5 and TRBJ1-2; D not certain. Germline CDR1 and CDR2: MNHEY and SVGAGI. The V end lost 0 bases, the J end lost 0 bases, and 8 bases lay between the germline ends. The CDR3 length is 15 residues. CDR3 region: CASSYSANSNYGYTF. The CDR3 nucleotides read TGTGCCAGCAGTTACTCGGCAAACTCTAACTATGGCTACACCTTC.

This clonotype was found many times. The chain employs TRBV10-3 and TRBJ2-1; D gene ambiguous. This CDR3 has 15 amino acids. V was shortened by 2 bases and J by 0 bases, with 8 bases between the two germline ends. CDR1 and CDR2 from the germline V gene are ENHRY and SYGVKD. CDR3 DNA: TGTGCCATCAGTGAGGAACCAGACTCCTACAATGAGCAGTTCTTC. Encoded protein: CAISEEPDSYNEQFF.

The chain is built from TRBV20-1 and TRBJ2-1, with TRBD2 matching 13 bases. Per the germline V gene, CDR1 is DFQATT and CDR2 is SNEGSKA (reference sequence). V gave up 6 bases and J gave up 4 bases; unmatched junction bases: 6. This CDR3 region has 15 residues. CDR3 sequence: CSASGTSGIYNEQFF. DNA of the CDR3: TGCAGTGCCAGTGGGACTAGCGGGATATACAATGAGCAGTTCTTC.

The V and J genes are TRBV7-9 and TRBJ2-2, with a tentative D call TRBD2 (5 bases). Looked up from germline, CDR1 is SEHNR and CDR2 is FQNEAQ (reference sequence). The germline V and J ends were trimmed by 2 bases and 3 bases, with 13 bases remaining between them. This CDR3 has 16 amino acids. In nucleotides, the CDR3 is TGTGCCAGCAGCTTACGGGGTAGCGTGCACACCGGGGAGCTGTTTTTT. This sequence encodes CASSLRGSVHTGELFF. Full variable domain (outside the CDR3, taken from reference TRBV7-9 and TRBJ2-2): DTGVSQNPRHKITKRGQNVTFRCDPISEHNRLYWYRQTLGQGPEFLTYFQNEAQLEKSRLLSDRFSAERPKGSFSTLEIQRTEQGDSAMYLCASSLRGSVHTGELFFGEGSRLTVL.

This clonotype was counted only a few times. DNA for the CDR3: TGCAGTGCTCCTCAGACAGGGGAGACTGAAGCTTTCTTT. It specifies CSAPQTGETEAFF. V usage is TRBV20-1 and J usage is TRBJ1-1; 8 bases are shared with TRBD1. V lost 5 bases, J lost 5 bases, and 7 bases stayed unmatched. This CDR3 is 13 amino acids long. Germline CDR1 is DFQATT and CDR2 is SNEGSKA (reference sequence).

In its sample, this clonotype was seen many times. The chain carries TRBV28 and TRBJ2-2; D ambiguous. CDR3 length equals 12 residues. Germline assignment: CDR1 MDHEN and CDR2 SYDVKM. Trimming took 7 bases from V and 1 from J, leaving 4 bases between them. CDR3 coding DNA: TGTGCCAGCAAGGTGAACACCGGGGAGCTGTTTTTT. Protein sequence: CASKVNTGELFF.

This clonotype turned up a few times. The chain combines TRBV20-1 with TRBJ2-1; D remains unclear. The CDR3 contains 14 residues. The V gene lost 0 bases and the J gene lost 9 bases, with 15 bases spanning the gap. CDR1 DFQATT and CDR2 SNEGSKA come from the germline V gene (reference sequence). CDR3 nucleotide sequence: TGCAGTGCTAGAGAGTTTACATTGGTGGTTGAGCAGTTCTTC. This translates into CSAREFTLVVEQFF.

The chain employs TRBV20-1 and TRBJ2-1; no firm D call. CDR1 and CDR2 (germline): DFQATT, SNEGSKA (reference sequence). Trimming stripped 0 bases from V and 8 bases from J, with 5 bases between. There are 11 residues in the CDR3. The CDR3 bases are TGCAGTGCTAGAGAGTTTGATGAGCAGTTCTTC. This encodes CSAREFDEQFF.

This clonotype was observed a few times. The gene calls are TRBV4-2 and TRBJ2-7; 7 bases line up with TRBD1. Germline V gene sequence: CDR1 LGHNA, CDR2 YNFKEQ. The J segment lost 3 bases and the V segment lost 0 bases, leaving 11 bases of the junction unmatched. The CDR3 sequence is 17 residues long. CDR3: CASSQDPPGQIYYEQYF. CDR3 bases: TGTGCCAGCAGCCAAGATCCCCCGGGACAGATTTACTACGAGCAGTACTTC.